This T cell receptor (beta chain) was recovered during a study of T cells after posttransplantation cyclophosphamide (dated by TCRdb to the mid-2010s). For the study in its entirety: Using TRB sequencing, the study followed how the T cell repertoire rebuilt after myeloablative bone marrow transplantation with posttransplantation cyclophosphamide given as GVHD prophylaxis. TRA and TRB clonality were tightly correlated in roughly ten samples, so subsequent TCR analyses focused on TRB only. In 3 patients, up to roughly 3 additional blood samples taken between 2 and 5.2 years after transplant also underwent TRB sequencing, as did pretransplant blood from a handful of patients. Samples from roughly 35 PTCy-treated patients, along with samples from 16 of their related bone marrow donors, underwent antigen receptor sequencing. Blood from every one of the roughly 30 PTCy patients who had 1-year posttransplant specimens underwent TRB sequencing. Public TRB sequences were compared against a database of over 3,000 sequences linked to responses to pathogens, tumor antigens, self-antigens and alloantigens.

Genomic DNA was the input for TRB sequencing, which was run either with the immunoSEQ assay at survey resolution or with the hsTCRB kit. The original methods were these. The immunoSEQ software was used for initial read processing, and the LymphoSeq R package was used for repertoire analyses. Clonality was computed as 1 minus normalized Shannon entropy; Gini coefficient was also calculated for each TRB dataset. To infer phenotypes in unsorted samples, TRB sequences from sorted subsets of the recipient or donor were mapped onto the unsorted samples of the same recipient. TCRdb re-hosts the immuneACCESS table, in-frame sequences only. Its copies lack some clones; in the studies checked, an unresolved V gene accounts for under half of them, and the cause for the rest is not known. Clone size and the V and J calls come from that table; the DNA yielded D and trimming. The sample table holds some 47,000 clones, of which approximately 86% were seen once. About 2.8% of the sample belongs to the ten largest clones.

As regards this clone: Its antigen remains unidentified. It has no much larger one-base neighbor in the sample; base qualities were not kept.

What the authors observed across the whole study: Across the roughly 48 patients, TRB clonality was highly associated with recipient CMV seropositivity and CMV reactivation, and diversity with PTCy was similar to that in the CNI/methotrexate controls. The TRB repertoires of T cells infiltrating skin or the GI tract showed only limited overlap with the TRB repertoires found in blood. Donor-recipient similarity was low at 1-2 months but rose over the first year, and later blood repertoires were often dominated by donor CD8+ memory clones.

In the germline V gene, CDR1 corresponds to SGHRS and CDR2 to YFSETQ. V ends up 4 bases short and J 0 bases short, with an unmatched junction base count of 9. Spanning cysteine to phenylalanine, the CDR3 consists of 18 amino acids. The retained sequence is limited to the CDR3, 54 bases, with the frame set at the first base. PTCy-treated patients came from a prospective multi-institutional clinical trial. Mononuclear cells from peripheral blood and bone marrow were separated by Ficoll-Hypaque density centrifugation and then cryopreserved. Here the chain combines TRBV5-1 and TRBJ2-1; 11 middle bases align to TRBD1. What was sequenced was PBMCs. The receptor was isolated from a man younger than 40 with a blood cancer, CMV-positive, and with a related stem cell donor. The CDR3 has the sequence CASSRGTGGAGSYNEQFF. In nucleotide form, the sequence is TGCGCCAGCAGCCGCGGGACAGGGGGAGCCGGCTCCTACAATGAGCAGTTCTTC.